The entry below describes one TCR beta chain. TCRdb's table, derived via immunoSEQ multiplex PCR, lists solely in-frame clones and lacks some. This sample has approximately 15,000 clones; around 81% occur once, and the top ten carry over 9%. Trimming took off 1 base at V and 5 bases at J, with 8 bases between the two ends. The CDR3 length is 14 residues. Germline lookup yields CDR1 SGHTA and CDR2 FQGNSA. The entry originates in a study of OX40 agonist ivuxolimab in advanced cancers. The rearrangement joins TRBV7-2 to TRBJ2-2, with D perhaps TRBD1 (6 bases). The receptor's source is an adult with an advanced solid tumor such as melanoma, head and neck, liver or kidney cancer. This sample comprised CD4+ or CD8+ T cells sorted from blood, obtained in a trial of the OX40 agonist ivuxolimab. CDR3 in amino acids: CASSLGQVTGELFF. CDR3 DNA sequence: TGTGCCAGCAGCTTAGGACAGGTGACCGGGGAGCTGTTTTTT.